This TCR beta chain was sequenced for a study of blood T cells in healthy people across ages. Study-level points and caveats: Those diversity estimates obtained from one million T cells were thought to be underestimates. There were more naive CD4+ cells and higher diversity in long-lived donors than in aged donors.

To note about this clonotype: Its specificity is unknown.

A second about 6 to 12 cycle PCR used barcoded and J-beta primers. Sequencing recovered at least 2.5 million CDR3-containing paired-end reads from each sample. TCRdb redid the calling of the 5' RACE reads with MiXCR, one entry per CDR3 protein. Among some 1.8 million distinct CDR3 sequences, about 39% were seen once, and the ten largest hold 23%. CDR3 length: 14 residues. CDR1 MNHEY and CDR2 SVGEGT come from the germline V gene. V was shortened by 5 bases and J by 4 bases, with 12 bases between the two germline ends. The sample was blood. This TCR was recovered from a human donor in good health. The rearrangement uses TRBV6-2 or TRBV6-3 and TRBJ2-1; a weak D match, TRBD2 (6 bases). The DNA for the CDR3 is TGTGCCAGCAGTATTAACGGGGGATACAATGAGCAGTTCTTC. This encodes CASSINGGYNEQFF.